This record covers a single TCR beta chain. This entry belongs to a study of T cells expressing NK-cell markers. On the study more broadly: Out of eight donors sequenced, seven tested HCMV-seropositive and the remaining one seronegative.

TCRdb processed the 5' RACE reads again and assigns one entry to each CDR3 protein, with no DNA. The record lists under 500,000 distinct CDR3 sequences, of which the ten most abundant hold about 7.1%. The CDR3 covers 16 residues. Germline CDR1 reads KGHDR; CDR2 reads SFDVKD. The V and J genes are TRBV24-1 and TRBJ2-1; absent DNA, TCRdb's TRBD2 call cannot be checked. The source material was blood T cells: a sorted CD56 or NKG2C T cell subset, CD4+ or CD8+ T cells, or bulk PBMC T cells (not recorded which). The receptor was isolated from a woman aged 18 to 75 in good health. The CDR3 here is CATSDPPGLAVTEQFF.